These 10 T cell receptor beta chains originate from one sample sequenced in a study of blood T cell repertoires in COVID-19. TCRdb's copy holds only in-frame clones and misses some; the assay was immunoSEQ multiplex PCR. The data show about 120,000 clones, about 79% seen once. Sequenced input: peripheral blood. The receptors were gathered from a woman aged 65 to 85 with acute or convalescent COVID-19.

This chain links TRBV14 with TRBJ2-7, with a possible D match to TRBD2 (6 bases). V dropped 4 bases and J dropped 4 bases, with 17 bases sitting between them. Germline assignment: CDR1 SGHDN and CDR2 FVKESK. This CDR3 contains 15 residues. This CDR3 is CASSPGVGEAYEQYF. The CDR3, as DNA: TGTGCCAGCAGCCCGGGGGTGGGGGAAGCGTACGAGCAGTACTTC. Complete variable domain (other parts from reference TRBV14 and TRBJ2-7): EAGVTQFPSHSVIEKGQTVTLRCDPISGHDNLYWYRRVMGKEIKFLLHFVKESKQDESGMPNNRFLAERTGGTYSTLKVQPAELEDSGVYFCASSPGVGEAYEQYFGPGTRLTVT.

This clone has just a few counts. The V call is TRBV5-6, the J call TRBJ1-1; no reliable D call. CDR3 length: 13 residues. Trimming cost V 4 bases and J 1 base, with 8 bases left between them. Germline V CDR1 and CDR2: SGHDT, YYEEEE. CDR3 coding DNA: TGTGCCAGCAGCCCCCAGAAGAACACTGAAGCTTTCTTT. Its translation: CASSPQKNTEAFF.

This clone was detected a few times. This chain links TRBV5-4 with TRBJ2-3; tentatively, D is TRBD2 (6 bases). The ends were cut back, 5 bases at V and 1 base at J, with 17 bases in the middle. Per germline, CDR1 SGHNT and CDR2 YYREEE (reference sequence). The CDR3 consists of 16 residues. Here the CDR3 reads CASSQVIGTGTDTQYF. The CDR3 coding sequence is TGTGCCAGCAGTCAGGTGATTGGGACTGGCACAGATACGCAGTATTTT.

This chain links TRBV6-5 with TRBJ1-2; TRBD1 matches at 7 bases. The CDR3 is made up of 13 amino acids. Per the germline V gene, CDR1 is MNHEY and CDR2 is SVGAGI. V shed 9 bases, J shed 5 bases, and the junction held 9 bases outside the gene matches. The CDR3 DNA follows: TGTGCCAGTATGGGGACAGTTGGATATGGCTACACCTTC. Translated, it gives CASMGTVGYGYTF.

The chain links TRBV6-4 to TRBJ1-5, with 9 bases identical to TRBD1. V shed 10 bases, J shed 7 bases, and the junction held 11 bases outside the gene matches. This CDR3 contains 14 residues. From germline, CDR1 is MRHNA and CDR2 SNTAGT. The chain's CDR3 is CATLPQGAMQPQHF. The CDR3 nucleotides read TGTGCCACCCTCCCACAGGGGGCAATGCAGCCCCAGCATTTT.

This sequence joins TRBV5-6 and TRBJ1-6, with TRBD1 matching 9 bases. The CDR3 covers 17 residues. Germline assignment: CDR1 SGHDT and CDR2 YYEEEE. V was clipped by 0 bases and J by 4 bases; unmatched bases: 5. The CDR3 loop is CASSLEGTGPYNSPLHF. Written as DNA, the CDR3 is TGTGCCAGCAGCTTGGAGGGGACAGGGCCGTATAATTCACCCCTCCACTTT.

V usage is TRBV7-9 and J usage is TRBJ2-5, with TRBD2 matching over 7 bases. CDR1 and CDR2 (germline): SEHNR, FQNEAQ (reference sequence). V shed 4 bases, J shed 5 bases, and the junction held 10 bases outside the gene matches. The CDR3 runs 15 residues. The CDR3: CASSSVGGGRETQYF. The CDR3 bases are TGTGCCAGCAGCTCGGTGGGCGGGGGACGGGAGACCCAGTACTTC.

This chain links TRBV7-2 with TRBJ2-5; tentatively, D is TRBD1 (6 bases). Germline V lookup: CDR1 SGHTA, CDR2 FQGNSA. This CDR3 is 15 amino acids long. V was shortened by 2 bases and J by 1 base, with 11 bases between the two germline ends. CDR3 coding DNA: TGTGCCAGCAGCTTAAGTAGGGGGAGCCAAGAGACCCAGTACTTC. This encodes CASSLSRGSQETQYF.

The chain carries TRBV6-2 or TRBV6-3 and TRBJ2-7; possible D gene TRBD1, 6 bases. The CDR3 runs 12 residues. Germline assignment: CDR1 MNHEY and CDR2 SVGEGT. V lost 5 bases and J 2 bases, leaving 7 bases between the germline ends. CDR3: CASSGGPYEQYV. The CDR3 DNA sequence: TGTGCCAGCAGTGGGGGCCCCTACGAGCAGTACGTC.

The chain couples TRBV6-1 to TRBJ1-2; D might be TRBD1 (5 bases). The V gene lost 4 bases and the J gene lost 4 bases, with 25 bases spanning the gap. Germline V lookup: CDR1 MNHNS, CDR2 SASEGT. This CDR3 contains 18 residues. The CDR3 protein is CASSGPDTPIDVIYGYTF. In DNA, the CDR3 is TGTGCCAGCAGTGGGCCGGACACCCCTATCGACGTTATCTATGGCTACACCTTC.